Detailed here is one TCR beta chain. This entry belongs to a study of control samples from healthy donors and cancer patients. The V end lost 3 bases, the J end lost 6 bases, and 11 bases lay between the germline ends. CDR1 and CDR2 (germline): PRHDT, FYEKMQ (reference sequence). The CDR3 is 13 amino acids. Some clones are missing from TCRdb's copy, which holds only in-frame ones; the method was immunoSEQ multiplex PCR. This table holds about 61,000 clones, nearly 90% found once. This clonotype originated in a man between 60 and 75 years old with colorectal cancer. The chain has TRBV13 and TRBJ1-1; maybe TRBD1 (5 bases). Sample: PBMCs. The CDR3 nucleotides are TGTGCCAGCAGCTTGGGGCAGGGCTCTGAAGCTTTCTTT. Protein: CASSLGQGSEAFF.